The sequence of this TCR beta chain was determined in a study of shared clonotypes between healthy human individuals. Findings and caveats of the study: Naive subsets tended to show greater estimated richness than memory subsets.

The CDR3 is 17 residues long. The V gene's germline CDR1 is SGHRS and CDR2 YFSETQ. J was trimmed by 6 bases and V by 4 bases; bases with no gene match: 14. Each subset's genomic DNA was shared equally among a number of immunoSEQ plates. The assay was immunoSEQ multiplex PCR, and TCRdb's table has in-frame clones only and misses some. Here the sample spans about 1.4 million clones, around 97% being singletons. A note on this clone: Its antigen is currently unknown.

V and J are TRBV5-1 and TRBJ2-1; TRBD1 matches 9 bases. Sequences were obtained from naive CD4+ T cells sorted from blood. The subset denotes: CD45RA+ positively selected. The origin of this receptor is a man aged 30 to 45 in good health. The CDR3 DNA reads TGCGCCAGCAGCGGAAACGACCGGGACAGGGCCCGCAATGAGCAGTTCTTC. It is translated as CASSGNDRDRARNEQFF.